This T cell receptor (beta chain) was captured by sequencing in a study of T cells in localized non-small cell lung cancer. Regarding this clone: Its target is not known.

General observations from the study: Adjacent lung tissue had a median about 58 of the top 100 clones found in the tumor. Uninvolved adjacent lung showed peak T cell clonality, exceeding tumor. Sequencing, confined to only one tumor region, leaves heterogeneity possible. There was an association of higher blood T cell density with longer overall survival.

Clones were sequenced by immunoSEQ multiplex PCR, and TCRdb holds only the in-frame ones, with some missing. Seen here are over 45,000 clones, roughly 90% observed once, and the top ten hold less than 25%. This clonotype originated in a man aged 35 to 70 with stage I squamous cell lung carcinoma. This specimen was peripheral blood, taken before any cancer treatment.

The CDR3, as DNA: TGCGCCAGCAGCCAAGATGGGGTCCTTGGCCGTGCCCCAGAGACCCAGTACTTC. This encodes CASSQDGVLGRAPETQYF. The V call is TRBV4-3, the J call TRBJ2-5; no reliable D call. This CDR3 spans 18 amino acids. Germline CDR1 is LGHNA and CDR2 is YSLEER. The germline V and J ends were trimmed by 0 bases and 4 bases, with 21 bases remaining between them.